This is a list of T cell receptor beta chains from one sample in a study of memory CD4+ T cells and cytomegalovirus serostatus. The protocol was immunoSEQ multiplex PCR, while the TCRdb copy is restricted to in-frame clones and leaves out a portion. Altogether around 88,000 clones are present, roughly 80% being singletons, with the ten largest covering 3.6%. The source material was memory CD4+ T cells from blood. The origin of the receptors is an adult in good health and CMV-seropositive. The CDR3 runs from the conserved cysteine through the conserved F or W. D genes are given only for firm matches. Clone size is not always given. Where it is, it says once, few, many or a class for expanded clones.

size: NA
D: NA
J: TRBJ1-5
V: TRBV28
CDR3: CASSSSSGLNQPQHF
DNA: TGTGCCAGCAGTTCCTCGTCGGGCCTCAATCAGCCCCAGCATTTT

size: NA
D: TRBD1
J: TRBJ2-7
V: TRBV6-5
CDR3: CASRGGQAPSYEQYF
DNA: TGTGCCAGCAGGGGGGGACAGGCCCCCTCCTACGAGCAGTACTTC

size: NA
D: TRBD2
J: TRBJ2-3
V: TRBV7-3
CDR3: CASSLLAGASTDTQYF
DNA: TGTGCCAGCAGCTTACTAGCGGGGGCAAGCACAGATACGCAGTATTTT

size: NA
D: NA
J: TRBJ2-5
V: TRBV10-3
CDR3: CAISQDLQETQYF
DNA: TGTGCCATCAGTCAGGACTTGCAAGAGACCCAGTACTTC

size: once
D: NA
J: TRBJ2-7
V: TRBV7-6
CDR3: CASSLAELGSEQYF
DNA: TGTGCCAGCAGCTTAGCCGAGTTGGGGAGCGAGCAGTACTTC

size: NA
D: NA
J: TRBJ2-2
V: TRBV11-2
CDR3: CASSLRLGTGELFF
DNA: TGTGCCAGCAGCCTTCGACTTGGAACCGGGGAGCTGTTTTTT

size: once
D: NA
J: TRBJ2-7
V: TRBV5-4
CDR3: CASSSRTGSYEQYF
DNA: TGTGCCAGCAGCTCCAGGACGGGCTCCTACGAGCAGTACTTC

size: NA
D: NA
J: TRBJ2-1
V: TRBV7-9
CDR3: CASSFQGYEQFF
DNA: TGTGCCAGCAGTTTTCAGGGGTACGAGCAGTTCTTC

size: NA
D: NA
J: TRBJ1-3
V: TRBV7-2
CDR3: CASSLVQFGGNTIYF
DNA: TGTGCCAGCAGCTTAGTACAGTTTGGGGGAAACACCATATATTTT

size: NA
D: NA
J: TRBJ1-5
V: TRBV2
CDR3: CASSLNSNQPQHF
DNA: TGTGCCAGCAGCCTTAATAGCAATCAGCCCCAGCATTTT

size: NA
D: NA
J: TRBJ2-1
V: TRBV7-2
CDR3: CASSPGIVNEQFF
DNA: TGTGCCAGCAGCCCCGGGATAGTCAATGAGCAGTTCTTC

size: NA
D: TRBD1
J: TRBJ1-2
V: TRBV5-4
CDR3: CASSRQTGVNYGYTF
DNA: TGTGCCAGCAGCAGACAGACAGGGGTAAACTATGGCTACACCTTC

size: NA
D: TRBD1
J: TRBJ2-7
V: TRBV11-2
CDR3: CASTPDRLIYEQYF
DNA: TGTGCCAGCACCCCGGACAGGCTTATCTACGAGCAGTACTTC

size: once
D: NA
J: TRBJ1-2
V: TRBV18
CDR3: CASSLAGTEGIYGYTF
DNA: TGTGCCAGCTCCCTTGCCGGGACGGAGGGTATCTATGGCTACACCTTC

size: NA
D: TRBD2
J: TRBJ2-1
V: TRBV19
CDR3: CASSNLLASEQFF
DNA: TGTGCCAGTAGTAACCTACTAGCGTCTGAGCAGTTCTTC

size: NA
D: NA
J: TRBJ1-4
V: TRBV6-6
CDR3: CASSYGQKNEKLFF
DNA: TGTGCCAGCAGTTACGGTCAGAAGAATGAAAAACTGTTTTTT

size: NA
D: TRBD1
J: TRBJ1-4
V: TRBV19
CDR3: CASSGRTGRTATTNEKLFF
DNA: TGTGCCAGTAGTGGACGGACAGGGCGTACGGCTACAACTAATGAAAAACTGTTTTTT

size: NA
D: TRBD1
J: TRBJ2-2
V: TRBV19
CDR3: CASNRGHNTGELFF
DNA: TGTGCCAGCAACAGGGGGCACAACACCGGGGAGCTGTTTTTT

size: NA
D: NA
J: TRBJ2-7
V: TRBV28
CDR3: CASSLYHPPGTLTYEQYF
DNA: TGTGCCAGCAGTTTATACCACCCCCCCGGGACCTTAACCTACGAGCAGTACTTC

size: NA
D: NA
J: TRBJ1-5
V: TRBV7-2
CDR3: CASSYDGGDNQPQHF
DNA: TGTGCCAGCAGCTACGATGGGGGGGACAATCAGCCCCAGCATTTT

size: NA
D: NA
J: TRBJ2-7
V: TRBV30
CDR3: CAWSSPWSYEQYF
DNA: TGTGCCTGGAGTTCCCCGTGGTCCTACGAGCAGTACTTC

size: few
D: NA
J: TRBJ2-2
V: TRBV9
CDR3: CASSVQGRDTGELFF
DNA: TGTGCCAGCAGCGTGCAGGGACGGGACACCGGGGAGCTGTTTTTT

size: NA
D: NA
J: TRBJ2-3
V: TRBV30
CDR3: CAWSADRPSTDTQYF
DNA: TGTGCCTGGAGTGCTGACAGGCCCAGCACAGATACGCAGTATTTT

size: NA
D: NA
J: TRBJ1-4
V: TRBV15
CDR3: CATSRDWQGPTNEKLFF
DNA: TGTGCCACCAGCAGAGATTGGCAGGGACCGACTAATGAAAAACTGTTTTTT

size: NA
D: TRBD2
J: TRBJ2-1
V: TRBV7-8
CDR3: CASSSALAGGLNEQFF
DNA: TGTGCCAGCAGCTCGGCCCTAGCGGGAGGGCTAAATGAGCAGTTCTTC

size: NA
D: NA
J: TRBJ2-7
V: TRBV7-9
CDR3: CASSSFQYEQYF
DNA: TGTGCCAGCAGCTCCTTCCAATACGAGCAGTACTTC

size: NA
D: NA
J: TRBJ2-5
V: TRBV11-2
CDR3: CASSPPTYQETQYF
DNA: TGTGCCAGCAGCCCCCCTACTTACCAAGAGACCCAGTACTTC

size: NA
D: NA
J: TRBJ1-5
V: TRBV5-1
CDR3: CASSSGQNNQPQHF
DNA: TGCGCCAGCAGCTCAGGACAGAACAATCAGCCCCAGCATTTT

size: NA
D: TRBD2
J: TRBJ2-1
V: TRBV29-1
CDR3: CSAELAGGKNNEQFF
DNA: TGCAGCGCCGAACTAGCGGGAGGGAAGAACAATGAGCAGTTCTTC

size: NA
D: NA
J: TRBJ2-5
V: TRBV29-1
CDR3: CSGGRERETQYF
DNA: TGCAGCGGAGGGCGGGAACGAGAGACCCAGTACTTC

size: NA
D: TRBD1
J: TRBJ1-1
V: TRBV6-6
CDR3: CASSYRRGQTEAFF
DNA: TGTGCCAGCAGTTACCGTAGGGGGCAGACTGAAGCTTTCTTT

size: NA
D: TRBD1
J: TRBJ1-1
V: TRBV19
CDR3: CASNHLPGQGLMNTEAFF
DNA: TGTGCCAGTAATCATCTTCCGGGACAGGGTTTGATGAACACTGAAGCTTTCTTT

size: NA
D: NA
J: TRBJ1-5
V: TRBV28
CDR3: CASSLYEGLPQHF
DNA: TGTGCCAGCAGTCTATATGAAGGGTTACCCCAGCATTTT